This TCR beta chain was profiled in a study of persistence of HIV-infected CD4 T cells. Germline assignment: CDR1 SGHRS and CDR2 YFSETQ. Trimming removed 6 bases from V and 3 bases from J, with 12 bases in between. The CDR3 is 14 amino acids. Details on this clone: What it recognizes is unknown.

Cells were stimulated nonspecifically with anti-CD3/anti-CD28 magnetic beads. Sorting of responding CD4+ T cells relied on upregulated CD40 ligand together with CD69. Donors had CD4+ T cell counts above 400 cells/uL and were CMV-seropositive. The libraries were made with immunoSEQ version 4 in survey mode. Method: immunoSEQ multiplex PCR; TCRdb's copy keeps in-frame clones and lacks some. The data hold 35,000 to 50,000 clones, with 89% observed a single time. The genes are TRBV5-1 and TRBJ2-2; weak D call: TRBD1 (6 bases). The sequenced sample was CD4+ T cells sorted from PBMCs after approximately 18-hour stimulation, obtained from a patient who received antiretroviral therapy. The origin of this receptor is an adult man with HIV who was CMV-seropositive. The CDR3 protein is CASMPGVDTGELFF. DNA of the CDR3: TGCGCCAGCATGCCAGGGGTCGACACCGGGGAGCTGTTTTTT. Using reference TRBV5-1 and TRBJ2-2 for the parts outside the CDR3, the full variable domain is KAGVTQTPRYLIKTRGQQVTLSCSPISGHRSVSWYQQTPGQGLQFLFEYFSETQRNKGNFPGRFSGRQFSNSRSEMNVSTLELGDSALYLCASMPGVDTGELFFGEGSRLTVL.